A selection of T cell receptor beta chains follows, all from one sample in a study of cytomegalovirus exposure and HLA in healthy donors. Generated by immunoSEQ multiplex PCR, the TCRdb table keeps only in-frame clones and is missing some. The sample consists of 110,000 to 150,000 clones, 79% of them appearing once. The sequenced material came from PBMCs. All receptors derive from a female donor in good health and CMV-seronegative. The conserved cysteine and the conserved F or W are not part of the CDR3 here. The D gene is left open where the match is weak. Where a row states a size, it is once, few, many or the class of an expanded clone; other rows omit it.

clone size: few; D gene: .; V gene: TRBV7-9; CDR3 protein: ASSPWTDLNTEAF
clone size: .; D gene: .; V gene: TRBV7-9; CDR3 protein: ASTLSDRTGTVNTEAF
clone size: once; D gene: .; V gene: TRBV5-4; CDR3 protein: ASSSPTERGEAF
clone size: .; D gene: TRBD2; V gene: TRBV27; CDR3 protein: ASSPRGVEQF
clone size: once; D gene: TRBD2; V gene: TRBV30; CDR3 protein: AWSVGLAGENEQF
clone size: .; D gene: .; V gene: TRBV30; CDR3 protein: AWSVRGCPQH
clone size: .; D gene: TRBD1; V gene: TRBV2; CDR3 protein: ASSEQGAGELF
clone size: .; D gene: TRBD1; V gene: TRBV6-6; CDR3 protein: ASVQTGTTEAF
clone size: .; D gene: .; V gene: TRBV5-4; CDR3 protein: ASSLGRGQY
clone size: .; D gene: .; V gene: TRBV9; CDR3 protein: ASSVGRARDTQY
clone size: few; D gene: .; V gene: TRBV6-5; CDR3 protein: ASNGRRTEAF
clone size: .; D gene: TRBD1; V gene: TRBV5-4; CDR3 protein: ASSSGTADLWSPLH
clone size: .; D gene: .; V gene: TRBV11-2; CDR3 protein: ASSLVQGYTDTQY
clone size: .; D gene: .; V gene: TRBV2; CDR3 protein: ASRMDRSNTGELF
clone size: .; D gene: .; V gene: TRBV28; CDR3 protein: ASRNTGSNQPQH
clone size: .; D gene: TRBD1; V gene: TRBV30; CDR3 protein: AWSATPGQIDGYT
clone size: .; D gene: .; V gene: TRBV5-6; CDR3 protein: ASSRIRTAQETQY
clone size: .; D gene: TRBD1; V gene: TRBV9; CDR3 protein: ASSTGTGTHREQY
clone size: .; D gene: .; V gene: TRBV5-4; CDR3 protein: ASSLTGVPGGYT
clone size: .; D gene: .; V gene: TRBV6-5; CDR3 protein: ASSYSEGGGPGTQY
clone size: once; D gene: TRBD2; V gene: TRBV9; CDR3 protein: ASSVVQREPQY
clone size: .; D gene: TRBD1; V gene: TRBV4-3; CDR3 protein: ASSLGTASLYGYT
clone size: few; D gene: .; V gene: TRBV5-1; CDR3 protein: ASSLDRQETQY
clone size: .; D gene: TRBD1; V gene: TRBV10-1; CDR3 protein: ASSDPGQGGTGELF
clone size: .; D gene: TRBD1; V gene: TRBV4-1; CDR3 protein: ASSQGINRGGYGYT
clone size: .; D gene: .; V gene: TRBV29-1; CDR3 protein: SATDTDTQY
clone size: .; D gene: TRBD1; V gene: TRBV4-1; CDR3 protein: ASSQGDGTGDNQPQH
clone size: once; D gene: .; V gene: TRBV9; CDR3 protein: ASSVEGGTDTQY
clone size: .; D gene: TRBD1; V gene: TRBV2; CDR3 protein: ASTTQGGSYNEQF
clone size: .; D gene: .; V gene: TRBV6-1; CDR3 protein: ASSEQGPGYNEQF
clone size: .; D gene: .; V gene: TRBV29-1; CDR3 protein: SAGEGRVYT
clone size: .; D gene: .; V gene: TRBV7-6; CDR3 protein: ASSLTIDRSQPQH
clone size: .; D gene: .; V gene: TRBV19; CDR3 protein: ASSIEGGSEAF
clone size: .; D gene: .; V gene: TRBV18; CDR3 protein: ASSPARRDTEAF
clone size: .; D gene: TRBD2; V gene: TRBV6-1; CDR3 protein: ASSYSGTSGETQY